The 6 T cell receptor beta chains given below trace back to one sample, sequenced in a study of T cell responses to AZD1222 COVID-19 vaccine. Assay used: immunoSEQ multiplex PCR; TCRdb lists only in-frame clones, some missing. The sample has fewer than 120,000 clones; about 95% are singletons. The material was peripheral blood, obtained 28 days after the second AZD1222 dose. The receptors were sampled from an adult who received the AZD1222 COVID-19 vaccine.

The chain combines TRBV28 with TRBJ1-6; TRBD1 matches 9 bases. The CDR3 runs 16 residues. Unmatched junction bases numbered 17, after V lost 6 bases and J lost 14 bases. Germline CDR1 reads MDHEN; CDR2 reads SYDVKM. In DNA, the CDR3 is TGTGCCAGCAGCCCAGGGGGACAGGGAAATTACGGCACCCTCCACTTT. Its protein product is CASSPGGQGNYGTLHF. Using reference TRBV28 and TRBJ1-6 for the parts outside the CDR3, the full variable domain is DVKVTQSSRYLVKRTGEKVFLECVQDMDHENMFWYRQDPGLGLRLIYFSYDVKMKEKGDIPEGYSVSREKKERFSLILESASTNQTSMYLCASSPGGQGNYGTLHFGNGTRLTVT.

The J gene is TRBJ1-6, the V gene TRBV5-6, with 10 nucleotides matching TRBD1. The CDR3 covers 16 residues. Trimming removed 4 bases from V and 7 bases from J; junction bases left unmatched: 8. The germline V gene encodes CDR1 SGHDT and CDR2 YYEEEE. CDR3 sequence (DNA): TGTGCCAGCAGCCTTCTCGGGACAGGGGACAATTCACCCCTCCACTTT. Its translation: CASSLLGTGDNSPLHF.

The CDR3 DNA is TGTGCCAGCAGTTCTAGCGGACCCTACAATGAGCAGTTCTTC. Amino acid sequence: CASSSSGPYNEQFF. The genes are TRBV27 and TRBJ2-1; TRBD2 matches at 7 bases. Losses at the gene ends were 4 bases for V and 2 bases for J; bases not matched to a gene: 2. The CDR3 is 14 amino acids. The germline V gene encodes CDR1 MNHEY and CDR2 SMNVEV (reference sequence).

The chain couples TRBV19 to TRBJ1-1; D not resolved. V was clipped by 0 bases and J by 5 bases, with 7 bases between them. The CDR3 length is 13 residues. The germline CDR1 and CDR2 sequences are LNHDA and SQIVND (reference sequence). This chain's CDR3 is CASSIDVGTEAFF. Here the CDR3 DNA reads TGTGCCAGTAGTATAGATGTTGGAACTGAAGCTTTCTTT.

The chain recombines TRBV11-3 with TRBJ2-2; the D gene is possibly TRBD2 (5 bases). Deletions cut 4 bases from V and 5 bases from J, with 14 bases between. CDR3 length equals 15 residues. Germline V gene lookup returns CDR1 SGHNT and CDR2 YENEEA. The CDR3 DNA reads as TGTGCCAGCAGCTCTGCTAGAGGCGGGACCGGGGAGCTGTTTTTT. Translated: CASSSARGGTGELFF. The variable domain in full, with the rest retrieved from reference TRBV11-3 and TRBJ2-2, is EAGVVQSPRYKIIEKKQPVAFWCNPISGHNTLYWYLQNLGQGPELLIRYENEEAVDDSQLPKDRFSAERLKGVDSTLKIQPAELGDSAVYLCASSSARGGTGELFFGEGSRLTVL.

This chain uses TRBV11-2 with TRBJ2-7, with 11 nucleotides matching TRBD2. Germline values: CDR1 SGHAT, CDR2 FQNNGV. CDR3 length equals 17 residues. Trimming removed 1 base from V and 5 bases from J; junction bases left unmatched: 10. The CDR3 protein is CASSLALLAGGRDEQYF. The CDR3 DNA reads as TGTGCCAGCAGCTTAGCATTGTTAGCGGGAGGGCGGGACGAGCAGTACTTC.